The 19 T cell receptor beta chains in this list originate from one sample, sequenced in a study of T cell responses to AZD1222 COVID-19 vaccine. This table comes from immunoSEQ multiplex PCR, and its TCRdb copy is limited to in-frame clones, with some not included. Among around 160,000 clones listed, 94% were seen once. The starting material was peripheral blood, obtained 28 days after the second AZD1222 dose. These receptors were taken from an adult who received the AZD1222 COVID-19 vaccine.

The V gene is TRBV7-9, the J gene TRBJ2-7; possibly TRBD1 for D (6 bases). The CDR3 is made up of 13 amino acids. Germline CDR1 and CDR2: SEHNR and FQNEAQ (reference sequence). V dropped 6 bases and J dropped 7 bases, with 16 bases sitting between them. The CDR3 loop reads CASRGTTSREQYF. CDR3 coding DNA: TGTGCCAGCAGGGGGACAACCTCTCGGGAGCAGTACTTC.

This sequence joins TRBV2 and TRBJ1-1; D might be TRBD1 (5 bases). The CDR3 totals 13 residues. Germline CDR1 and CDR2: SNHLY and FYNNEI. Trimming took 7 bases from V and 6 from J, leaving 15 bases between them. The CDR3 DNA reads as TGTGCCAGCACCCTCAGGGAAAAGGCTGAAGCTTTCTTT. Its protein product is CASTLREKAEAFF.

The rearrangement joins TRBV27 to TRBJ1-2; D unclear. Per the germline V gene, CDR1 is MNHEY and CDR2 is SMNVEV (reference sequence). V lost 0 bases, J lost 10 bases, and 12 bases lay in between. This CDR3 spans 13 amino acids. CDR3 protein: CASSLSKGRVYTF. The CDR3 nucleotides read TGTGCCAGCAGTTTATCGAAAGGTAGAGTCTACACCTTC.

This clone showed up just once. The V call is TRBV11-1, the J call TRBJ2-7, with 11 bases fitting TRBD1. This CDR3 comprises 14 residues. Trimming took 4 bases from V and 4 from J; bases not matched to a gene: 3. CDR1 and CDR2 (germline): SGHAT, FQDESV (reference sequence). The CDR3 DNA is TGTGCCAGCAGCTGGACAGGGGGCGAGTACGAGCAGTACTTC. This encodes CASSWTGGEYEQYF.

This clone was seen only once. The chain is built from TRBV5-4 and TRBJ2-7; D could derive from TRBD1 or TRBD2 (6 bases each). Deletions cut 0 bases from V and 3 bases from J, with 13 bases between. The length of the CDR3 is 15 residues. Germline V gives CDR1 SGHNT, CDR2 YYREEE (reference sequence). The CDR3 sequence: CASSLAGGLDYEQYF. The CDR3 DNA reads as TGTGCCAGCAGCTTGGCTGGGGGGCTCGACTACGAGCAGTACTTC.

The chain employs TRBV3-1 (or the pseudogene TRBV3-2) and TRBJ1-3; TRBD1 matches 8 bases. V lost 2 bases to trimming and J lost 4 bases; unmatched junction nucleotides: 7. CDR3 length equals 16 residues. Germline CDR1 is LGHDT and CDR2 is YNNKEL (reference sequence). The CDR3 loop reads CASSQTGGYRGNTIYF. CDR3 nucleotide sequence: TGTGCCAGCAGCCAAACAGGGGGATACAGGGGAAACACCATATATTTT.

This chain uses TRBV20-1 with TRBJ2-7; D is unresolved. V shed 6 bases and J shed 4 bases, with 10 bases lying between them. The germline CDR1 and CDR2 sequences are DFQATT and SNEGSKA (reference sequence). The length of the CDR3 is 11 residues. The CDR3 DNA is TGCAGTGCCTTTGACCAGTACGAGCAGTACTTC. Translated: CSAFDQYEQYF.

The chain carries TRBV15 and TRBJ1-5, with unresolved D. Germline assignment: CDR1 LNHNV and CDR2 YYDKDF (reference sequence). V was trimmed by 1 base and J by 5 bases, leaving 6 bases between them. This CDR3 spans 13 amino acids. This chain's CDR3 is CATSRARDQPQHF. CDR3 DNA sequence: TGTGCCACCAGCAGAGCGCGAGATCAGCCCCAGCATTTT.

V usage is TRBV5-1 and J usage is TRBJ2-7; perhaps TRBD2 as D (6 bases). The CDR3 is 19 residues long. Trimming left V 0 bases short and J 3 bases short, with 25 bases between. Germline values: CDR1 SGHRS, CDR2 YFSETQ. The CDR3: CASSLGVASGPRGVYEQYF. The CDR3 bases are TGCGCCAGCAGCTTGGGGGTGGCCTCCGGGCCCCGCGGGGTCTACGAGCAGTACTTC.

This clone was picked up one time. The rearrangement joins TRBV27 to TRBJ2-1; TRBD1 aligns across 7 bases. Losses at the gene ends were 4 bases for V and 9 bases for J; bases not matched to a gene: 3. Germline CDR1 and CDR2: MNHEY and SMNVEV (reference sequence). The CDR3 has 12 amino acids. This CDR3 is CASSSPGGEQFF. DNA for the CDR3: TGTGCCAGCAGTTCCCCAGGGGGTGAGCAGTTCTTC.

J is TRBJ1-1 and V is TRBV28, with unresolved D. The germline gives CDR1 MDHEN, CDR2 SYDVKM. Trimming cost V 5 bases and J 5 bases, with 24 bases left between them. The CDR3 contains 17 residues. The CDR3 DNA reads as TGTGCCAGCAGTCGCGCGCGGCCAAGGGCTCGTGGAACTGAAGCTTTCTTT. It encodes CASSRARPRARGTEAFF.

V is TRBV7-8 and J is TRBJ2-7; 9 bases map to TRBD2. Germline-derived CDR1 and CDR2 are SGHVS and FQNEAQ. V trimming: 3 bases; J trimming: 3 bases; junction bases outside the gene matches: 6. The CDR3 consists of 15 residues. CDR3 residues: CASSFPASGVYEQYF. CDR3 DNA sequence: TGTGCCAGCAGCTTCCCGGCTAGCGGGGTCTACGAGCAGTACTTC.

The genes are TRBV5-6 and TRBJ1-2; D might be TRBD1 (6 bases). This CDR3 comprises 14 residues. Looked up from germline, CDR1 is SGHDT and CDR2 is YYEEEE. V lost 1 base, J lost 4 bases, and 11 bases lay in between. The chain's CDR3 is CASSLRQGTYGYTF. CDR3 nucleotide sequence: TGTGCCAGCAGCTTGAGGCAGGGGACCTATGGCTACACCTTC.

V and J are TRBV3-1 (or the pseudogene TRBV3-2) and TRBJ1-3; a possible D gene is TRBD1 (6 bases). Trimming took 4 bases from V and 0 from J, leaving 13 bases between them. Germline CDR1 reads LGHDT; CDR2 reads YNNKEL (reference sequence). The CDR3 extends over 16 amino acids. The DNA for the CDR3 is TGTGCCAGCAGCCCCACAGGGTCAAACTCTGGAAACACCATATATTTT. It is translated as CASSPTGSNSGNTIYF.

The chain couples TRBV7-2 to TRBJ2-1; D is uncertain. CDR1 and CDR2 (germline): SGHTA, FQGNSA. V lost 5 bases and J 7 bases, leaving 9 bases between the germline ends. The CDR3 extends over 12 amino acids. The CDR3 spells CASSRMGNEQFF. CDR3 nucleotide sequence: TGTGCCAGCAGCAGGATGGGGAATGAGCAGTTCTTC.

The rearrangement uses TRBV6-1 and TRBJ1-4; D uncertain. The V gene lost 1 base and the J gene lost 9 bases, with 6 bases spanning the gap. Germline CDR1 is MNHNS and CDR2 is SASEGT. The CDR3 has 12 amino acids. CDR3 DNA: TGTGCCAGCAGTGAAGTGGGCCAAAAACTGTTTTTT. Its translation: CASSEVGQKLFF.

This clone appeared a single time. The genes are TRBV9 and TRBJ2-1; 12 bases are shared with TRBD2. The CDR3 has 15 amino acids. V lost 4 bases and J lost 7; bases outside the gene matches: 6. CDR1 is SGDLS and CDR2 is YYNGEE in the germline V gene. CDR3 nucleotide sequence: TGTGCCAGCAGCAGGGGACTAGCGGGTAGGAATGAGCAGTTCTTC. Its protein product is CASSRGLAGRNEQFF.

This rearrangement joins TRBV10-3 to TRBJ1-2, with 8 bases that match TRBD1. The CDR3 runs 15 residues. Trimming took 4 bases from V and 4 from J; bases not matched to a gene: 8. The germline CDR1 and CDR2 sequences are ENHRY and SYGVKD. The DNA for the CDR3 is TGTGCCATCAGTGCGGACAGGGTCAAAAGCTATGGCTACACCTTC. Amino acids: CAISADRVKSYGYTF.

CDR3 coding DNA: TGTGCCAGCAGTTTTTCGGTGACTAGCGGGGTCAATGAGCAGTTCTTC. Its protein product is CASSFSVTSGVNEQFF. J is TRBJ2-1 and V is TRBV28; 11 bases fit TRBD2. V shed 3 bases and J 6 bases; nucleotides not matched to a gene: 7. Germline CDR1 reads MDHEN; CDR2 reads SYDVKM. This CDR3 region has 16 residues.